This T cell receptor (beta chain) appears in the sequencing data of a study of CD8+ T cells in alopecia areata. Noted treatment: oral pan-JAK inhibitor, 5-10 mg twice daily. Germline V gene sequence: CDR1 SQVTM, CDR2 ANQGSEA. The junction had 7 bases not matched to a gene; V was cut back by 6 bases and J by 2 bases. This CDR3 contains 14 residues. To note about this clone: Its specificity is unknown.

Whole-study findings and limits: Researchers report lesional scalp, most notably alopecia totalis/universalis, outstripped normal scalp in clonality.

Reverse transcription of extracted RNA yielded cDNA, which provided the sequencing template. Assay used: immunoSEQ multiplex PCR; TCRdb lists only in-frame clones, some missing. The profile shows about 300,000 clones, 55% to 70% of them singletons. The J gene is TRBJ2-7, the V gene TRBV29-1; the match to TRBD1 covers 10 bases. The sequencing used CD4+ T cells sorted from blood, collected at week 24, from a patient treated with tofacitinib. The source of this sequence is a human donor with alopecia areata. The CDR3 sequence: CSVRTGGKTYEQYF. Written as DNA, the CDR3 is TGCAGCGTGAGGACAGGGGGGAAGACCTACGAGCAGTACTTC.